The 31 T cell receptor beta chains listed next were all sequenced from one sample in a study of CXCR3-negative and CXCR3-positive naive CD8 T cells (dated by TCRdb to about 2019). TCRdb names NextSeq 550 as the instrument used. The Human TCR Profiling Kit (MiLaboratory) was used to make UMI-labeled 5' RACE TRB cDNA libraries. The reads, reprocessed by TCRdb, yield one row per CDR3 protein sequence and no DNA. The table kept for this sample lists 65,000 to 75,000 distinct CDR3 sequences. Together, the top ten hold over 1.3% of the sample. The sequencing input was naive CXCR3- CD8+ T cells from blood. What this sample's cell subset or site label stands for: CD45RO-CCR7+CD27+CD95- naive CD8+ T cells lacking CXCR3 (TNR3-). The receptors stem from a human donor in good health. Some clones in this sample may be carry-over from other donors' samples.

J is TRBJ2-7 and V is TRBV6-5; the D gene TCRdb calls, TRBD1, cannot be checked with no DNA. CDR1 MNHEY and CDR2 SVGAGI come from the germline V gene. The CDR3 is 19 amino acids. The CDR3 protein is CASSYPTYPGTVDSYEQYF.

This CDR3 reads CASSPAGNQPQHF. The chain has TRBV19 and TRBJ1-5. The CDR3 is made up of 13 amino acids. Looked up from germline, CDR1 is LNHDA and CDR2 is SQIVND (reference sequence).

The J gene is TRBJ2-7, the V gene TRBV28; TCRdb designates TRBD1, a call that cannot be tested without DNA. Germline CDR1 and CDR2: MDHEN and SYDVKM. The CDR3 covers 15 residues. The CDR3: CASRPRTGGLSEQYF.

J is TRBJ2-4 and V is TRBV6-5; TCRdb names TRBD1, which stays unverified in the absence of DNA. This CDR3 has 15 amino acids. CDR1 and CDR2 (germline): MNHEY, SVGAGI. CDR3: CASRRQGAYKNIQYF.

The CDR3 spells CASSSIKGYGGYTF. The rearrangement joins TRBV28 to TRBJ1-2. CDR3 length: 14 amino acids. In germline, CDR1 is MDHEN, CDR2 SYDVKM.

The chain employs TRBV27 and TRBJ1-4. From germline, CDR1 is MNHEY and CDR2 SMNVEV (reference sequence). There are 16 residues in the CDR3. This CDR3 reads CASSLSRASTNEKLFF.

The CDR3 sequence: CSVDPREGETQYF. The J gene is TRBJ2-5, the V gene TRBV29-1; TCRdb outputs TRBD1, but without DNA this stays unchecked. CDR3 length: 13 amino acids. CDR1 and CDR2 (germline): SQVTM, ANQGSEA.

The rearrangement joins TRBV7-3 to TRBJ2-1; TCRdb selects TRBD2, and the lack of DNA leaves this call unchecked. Germline CDR1 SGHTA, CDR2 FQGTGA. The CDR3 has 16 amino acids. CDR3 residues: CASSATSGSSYNEQFF.

The rearrangement uses TRBV4-3 and TRBJ1-1. The CDR3 has 15 residues. CDR1 is LGHNA and CDR2 is YSLEER in the germline V gene. The CDR3 loop is CASSQDSRPNTEAFF.

The chain has TRBV29-1 and TRBJ1-3. The germline V gene encodes CDR1 SQVTM and CDR2 ANQGSEA. The length of the CDR3 is 16 residues. The CDR3 loop is CSIHSGTPDSGNTIYF.

The chain employs TRBV6-5 and TRBJ1-1; checking the TCRdb D call of TRBD1 is not possible without DNA. Germline values: CDR1 MNHEY, CDR2 SVGAGI. There are 15 residues in the CDR3. CDR3 region: CASTKHRGPYTEAFF.

This chain connects TRBV29-1 to TRBJ2-7; TCRdb returns TRBD1, unconfirmable since there is no DNA. This CDR3 has 12 amino acids. CDR1 and CDR2 from the germline V gene are SQVTM and ANQGSEA. CDR3 sequence reads: CSVFQPWGEQYF.

This CDR3 is CASSAYGDLNHNEQFF. The genes are TRBV9 and TRBJ2-1; the D gene TCRdb calls, TRBD1, cannot be checked with no DNA. Germline CDR1 reads SGDLS; CDR2 reads YYNGEE. CDR3 length equals 16 residues.

The chain couples TRBV9 to TRBJ1-6; absent DNA, TCRdb's TRBD1 call cannot be checked. This CDR3 has 14 amino acids. Germline V lookup: CDR1 SGDLS, CDR2 YYNGEE. The CDR3 protein is CASSLTGGSRSLHF.

CDR3 residues: CSVGIGLNQPQHF. This chain joins TRBV29-1 and TRBJ1-5; no DNA is available, so the TRBD1 call from TCRdb remains unchecked. CDR3 size: 13 residues. Germline V lookup: CDR1 SQVTM, CDR2 ANQGSEA.

The V call is TRBV20-1, the J call TRBJ2-2; TCRdb's D call, TRBD1, is unchecked because there is no DNA. Germline assignment: CDR1 DFQATT and CDR2 SNEGSKA (reference sequence). CDR3 length equals 15 residues. CDR3 protein: CSARLPGQGAGELFF.

The J gene is TRBJ2-7, the V gene TRBV5-5; the D call from TCRdb, TRBD1, cannot be confirmed without DNA. Germline lookup yields CDR1 SGHKS and CDR2 YYEKEE (reference sequence). CDR3 length: 15 amino acids. CDR3 region: CASSTNRVPYYEQYF.

The genes are TRBV4-3 and TRBJ1-6; the D gene TCRdb calls, TRBD1, cannot be checked with no DNA. CDR1 and CDR2 (germline): LGHNA, YSLEER. This CDR3 has 15 amino acids. The CDR3 loop reads CASSQDPGVNSPLHF.

The J gene is TRBJ2-7, the V gene TRBV6-2 or TRBV6-3; absent DNA, TCRdb's TRBD2 call cannot be checked. The CDR3 covers 17 residues. Germline V gives CDR1 MNHEY, CDR2 SVGEGT. CDR3 residues: CASSFRLAGGPIHEQYF.

The chain combines TRBV20-1 with TRBJ1-1. The CDR3 sequence is 18 residues long. Germline CDR1 and CDR2: DFQATT and SNEGSKA (reference sequence). This CDR3 is CSARAPPDLTMVNTEAFF.

This chain joins TRBV7-9 and TRBJ2-1; TCRdb's D call, TRBD1, is unchecked because there is no DNA. Germline loops: CDR1 SEHNR, CDR2 FQNEAQ (reference sequence). The CDR3 has 16 residues. CDR3: CASSLGGTAIYNEQFF.

The chain is built from TRBV20-1 and TRBJ1-4; TCRdb's D call, TRBD1, is unchecked because there is no DNA. Germline-derived CDR1 and CDR2 are DFQATT and SNEGSKA (reference sequence). This CDR3 has 19 amino acids. The CDR3 sequence is CSARSRERQELSTNEKLFF.

CDR3 residues: CSVEPAGETYEQYF. The chain combines TRBV29-1 with TRBJ2-7; TCRdb designates TRBD1, a call that cannot be tested without DNA. This CDR3 has 14 amino acids. Germline CDR1 reads SQVTM; CDR2 reads ANQGSEA.

The rearrangement joins TRBV6-5 to TRBJ2-7; the D call from TCRdb, TRBD1, cannot be confirmed without DNA. Germline V lookup: CDR1 MNHEY, CDR2 SVGAGI. This CDR3 region has 14 residues. CDR3: CASSTSPKNYEQYF.

The genes are TRBV27 and TRBJ1-5; the D call of TRBD1 rests on TCRdb alone, since no DNA is present to check it. The CDR3 length is 14 residues. The V gene's germline CDR1 is MNHEY and CDR2 SMNVEV (reference sequence). The CDR3 spells CASSLAGGNQPQHF.

J is TRBJ1-2 and V is TRBV5-1; with no DNA, the TCRdb D assignment of TRBD1 cannot be verified. The germline V gene encodes CDR1 SGHRS and CDR2 YFSETQ. This CDR3 spans 15 amino acids. This CDR3 is CASSLGQGLGYGYTF. The full variable domain, with the rest looked up from reference TRBV5-1 and TRBJ1-2, is KAGVTQTPRYLIKTRGQQVTLSCSPISGHRSVSWYQQTPGQGLQFLFEYFSETQRNKGNFPGRFSGRQFSNSRSEMNVSTLELGDSALYLCASSLGQGLGYGYTFGSGTRLTVV.

This CDR3 is CASSPHRVLDTEAFF. V gene TRBV7-9 combines with J gene TRBJ1-1. The CDR3 consists of 15 residues. Germline V CDR1 and CDR2: SEHNR, FQNEAQ (reference sequence).

The chain employs TRBV7-8 and TRBJ2-1; the TRBD1 assignment by TCRdb is unverifiable without DNA. The CDR3 is 14 residues long. Looked up from germline, CDR1 is SGHVS and CDR2 is FQNEAQ. CDR3 loop: CASSLPGAYNEQFF.

The chain carries TRBV28 and TRBJ2-7; the TCRdb D gene call, TRBD1, has no DNA to confirm it. Germline V lookup: CDR1 MDHEN, CDR2 SYDVKM. This CDR3 is 15 amino acids long. CDR3: CASSFGGLPPHEQYF. The whole variable domain, filled in from reference TRBV28 and TRBJ2-7, reads DVKVTQSSRYLVKRTGEKVFLECVQDMDHENMFWYRQDPGLGLRLIYFSYDVKMKEKGDIPEGYSVSREKKERFSLILESASTNQTSMYLCASSFGGLPPHEQYFGPGTRLTVT.

The chain couples TRBV4-3 to TRBJ2-7; the D call of TRBD1 rests on TCRdb alone, since no DNA is present to check it. Germline V CDR1 and CDR2: LGHNA, YSLEER. The CDR3 has 21 amino acids. CDR3 amino acids: CASSQTAPRTAPPVAAYEQYF.

The chain is built from TRBV5-1 and TRBJ2-1; with no DNA, the TCRdb D assignment of TRBD1 cannot be verified. The CDR3 runs 14 residues. Germline V gene data show CDR1 as SGHRS and CDR2 as YFSETQ. The CDR3 loop is CASSLDWTGIEQFF.